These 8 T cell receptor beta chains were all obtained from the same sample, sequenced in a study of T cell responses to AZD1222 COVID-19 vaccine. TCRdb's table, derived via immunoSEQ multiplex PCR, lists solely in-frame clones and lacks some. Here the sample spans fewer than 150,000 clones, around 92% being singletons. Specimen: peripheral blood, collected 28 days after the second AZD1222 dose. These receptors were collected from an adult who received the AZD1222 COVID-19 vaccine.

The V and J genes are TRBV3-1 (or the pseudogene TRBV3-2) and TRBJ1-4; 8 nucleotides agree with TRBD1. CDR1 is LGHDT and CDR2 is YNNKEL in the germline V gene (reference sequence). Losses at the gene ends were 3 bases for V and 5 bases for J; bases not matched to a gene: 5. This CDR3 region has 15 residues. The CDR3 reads CASSQAGTGNEKLFF. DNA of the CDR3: TGTGCCAGCAGCCAGGCCGGGACAGGCAATGAAAAACTGTTTTTT.

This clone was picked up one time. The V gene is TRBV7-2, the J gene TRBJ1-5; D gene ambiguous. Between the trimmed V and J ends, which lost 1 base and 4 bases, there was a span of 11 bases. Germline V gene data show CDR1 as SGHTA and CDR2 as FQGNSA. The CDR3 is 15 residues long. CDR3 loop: CASSLGFGQNQPQHF. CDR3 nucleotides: TGTGCCAGCAGCTTAGGGTTCGGTCAGAATCAGCCCCAGCATTTT.

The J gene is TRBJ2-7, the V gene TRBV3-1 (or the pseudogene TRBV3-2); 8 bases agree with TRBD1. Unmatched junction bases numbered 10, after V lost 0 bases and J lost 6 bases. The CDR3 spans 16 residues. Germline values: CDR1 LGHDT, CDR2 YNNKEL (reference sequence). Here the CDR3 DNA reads TGTGCCAGCAGCCAAGATCTTGGACAGGGCTGGGCCGAGCAGTACTTC. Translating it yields CASSQDLGQGWAEQYF.

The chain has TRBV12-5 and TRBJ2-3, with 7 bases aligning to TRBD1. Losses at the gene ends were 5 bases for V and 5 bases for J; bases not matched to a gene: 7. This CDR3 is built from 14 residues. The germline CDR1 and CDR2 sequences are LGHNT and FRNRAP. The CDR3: CASGRDSHQDTQYF. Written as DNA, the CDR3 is TGTGCTAGTGGTCGGGACAGTCACCAAGATACGCAGTATTTT.

The CDR3 nucleotides are TGTGCCAGCAGCCCTCCACTAAACACCGGGGAGCTGTTTTTT. This translates into CASSPPLNTGELFF. This chain connects TRBV3-1 (or the pseudogene TRBV3-2) to TRBJ2-2; D is unresolved. The CDR3 runs 14 residues. Germline CDR1 reads LGHDT; CDR2 reads YNNKEL (reference sequence). Between the trimmed V and J ends, which lost 4 bases and 2 bases, there was a span of 8 bases.

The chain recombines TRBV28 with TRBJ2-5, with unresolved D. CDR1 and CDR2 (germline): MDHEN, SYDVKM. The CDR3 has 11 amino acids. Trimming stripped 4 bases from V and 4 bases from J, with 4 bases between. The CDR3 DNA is TGTGCCAGCAGTTGGTCAGAGACCCAGTACTTC. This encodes CASSWSETQYF.

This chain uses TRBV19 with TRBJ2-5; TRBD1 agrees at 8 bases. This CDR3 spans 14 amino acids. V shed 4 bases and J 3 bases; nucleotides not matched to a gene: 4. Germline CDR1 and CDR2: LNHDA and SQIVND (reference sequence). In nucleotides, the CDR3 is TGTGCCAGTAGTAGGGCAGGGGGCGAAGAGACCCAGTACTTC. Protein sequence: CASSRAGGEETQYF. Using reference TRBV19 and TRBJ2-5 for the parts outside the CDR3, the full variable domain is DGGITQSPKYLFRKEGQNVTLSCEQNLNHDAMYWYRQDPGQGLRLIYYSQIVNDFQKGDIAEGYSVSREKKESFPLTVTSAQKNPTAFYLCASSRAGGEETQYFGPGTRLLVL.

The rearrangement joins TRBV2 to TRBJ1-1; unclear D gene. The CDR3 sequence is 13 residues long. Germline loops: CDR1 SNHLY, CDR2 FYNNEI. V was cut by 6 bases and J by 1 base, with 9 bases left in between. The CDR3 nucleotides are TGTGCCAGCAGAGTGGAGGGGAACACTGAAGCTTTCTTT. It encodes CASRVEGNTEAFF.